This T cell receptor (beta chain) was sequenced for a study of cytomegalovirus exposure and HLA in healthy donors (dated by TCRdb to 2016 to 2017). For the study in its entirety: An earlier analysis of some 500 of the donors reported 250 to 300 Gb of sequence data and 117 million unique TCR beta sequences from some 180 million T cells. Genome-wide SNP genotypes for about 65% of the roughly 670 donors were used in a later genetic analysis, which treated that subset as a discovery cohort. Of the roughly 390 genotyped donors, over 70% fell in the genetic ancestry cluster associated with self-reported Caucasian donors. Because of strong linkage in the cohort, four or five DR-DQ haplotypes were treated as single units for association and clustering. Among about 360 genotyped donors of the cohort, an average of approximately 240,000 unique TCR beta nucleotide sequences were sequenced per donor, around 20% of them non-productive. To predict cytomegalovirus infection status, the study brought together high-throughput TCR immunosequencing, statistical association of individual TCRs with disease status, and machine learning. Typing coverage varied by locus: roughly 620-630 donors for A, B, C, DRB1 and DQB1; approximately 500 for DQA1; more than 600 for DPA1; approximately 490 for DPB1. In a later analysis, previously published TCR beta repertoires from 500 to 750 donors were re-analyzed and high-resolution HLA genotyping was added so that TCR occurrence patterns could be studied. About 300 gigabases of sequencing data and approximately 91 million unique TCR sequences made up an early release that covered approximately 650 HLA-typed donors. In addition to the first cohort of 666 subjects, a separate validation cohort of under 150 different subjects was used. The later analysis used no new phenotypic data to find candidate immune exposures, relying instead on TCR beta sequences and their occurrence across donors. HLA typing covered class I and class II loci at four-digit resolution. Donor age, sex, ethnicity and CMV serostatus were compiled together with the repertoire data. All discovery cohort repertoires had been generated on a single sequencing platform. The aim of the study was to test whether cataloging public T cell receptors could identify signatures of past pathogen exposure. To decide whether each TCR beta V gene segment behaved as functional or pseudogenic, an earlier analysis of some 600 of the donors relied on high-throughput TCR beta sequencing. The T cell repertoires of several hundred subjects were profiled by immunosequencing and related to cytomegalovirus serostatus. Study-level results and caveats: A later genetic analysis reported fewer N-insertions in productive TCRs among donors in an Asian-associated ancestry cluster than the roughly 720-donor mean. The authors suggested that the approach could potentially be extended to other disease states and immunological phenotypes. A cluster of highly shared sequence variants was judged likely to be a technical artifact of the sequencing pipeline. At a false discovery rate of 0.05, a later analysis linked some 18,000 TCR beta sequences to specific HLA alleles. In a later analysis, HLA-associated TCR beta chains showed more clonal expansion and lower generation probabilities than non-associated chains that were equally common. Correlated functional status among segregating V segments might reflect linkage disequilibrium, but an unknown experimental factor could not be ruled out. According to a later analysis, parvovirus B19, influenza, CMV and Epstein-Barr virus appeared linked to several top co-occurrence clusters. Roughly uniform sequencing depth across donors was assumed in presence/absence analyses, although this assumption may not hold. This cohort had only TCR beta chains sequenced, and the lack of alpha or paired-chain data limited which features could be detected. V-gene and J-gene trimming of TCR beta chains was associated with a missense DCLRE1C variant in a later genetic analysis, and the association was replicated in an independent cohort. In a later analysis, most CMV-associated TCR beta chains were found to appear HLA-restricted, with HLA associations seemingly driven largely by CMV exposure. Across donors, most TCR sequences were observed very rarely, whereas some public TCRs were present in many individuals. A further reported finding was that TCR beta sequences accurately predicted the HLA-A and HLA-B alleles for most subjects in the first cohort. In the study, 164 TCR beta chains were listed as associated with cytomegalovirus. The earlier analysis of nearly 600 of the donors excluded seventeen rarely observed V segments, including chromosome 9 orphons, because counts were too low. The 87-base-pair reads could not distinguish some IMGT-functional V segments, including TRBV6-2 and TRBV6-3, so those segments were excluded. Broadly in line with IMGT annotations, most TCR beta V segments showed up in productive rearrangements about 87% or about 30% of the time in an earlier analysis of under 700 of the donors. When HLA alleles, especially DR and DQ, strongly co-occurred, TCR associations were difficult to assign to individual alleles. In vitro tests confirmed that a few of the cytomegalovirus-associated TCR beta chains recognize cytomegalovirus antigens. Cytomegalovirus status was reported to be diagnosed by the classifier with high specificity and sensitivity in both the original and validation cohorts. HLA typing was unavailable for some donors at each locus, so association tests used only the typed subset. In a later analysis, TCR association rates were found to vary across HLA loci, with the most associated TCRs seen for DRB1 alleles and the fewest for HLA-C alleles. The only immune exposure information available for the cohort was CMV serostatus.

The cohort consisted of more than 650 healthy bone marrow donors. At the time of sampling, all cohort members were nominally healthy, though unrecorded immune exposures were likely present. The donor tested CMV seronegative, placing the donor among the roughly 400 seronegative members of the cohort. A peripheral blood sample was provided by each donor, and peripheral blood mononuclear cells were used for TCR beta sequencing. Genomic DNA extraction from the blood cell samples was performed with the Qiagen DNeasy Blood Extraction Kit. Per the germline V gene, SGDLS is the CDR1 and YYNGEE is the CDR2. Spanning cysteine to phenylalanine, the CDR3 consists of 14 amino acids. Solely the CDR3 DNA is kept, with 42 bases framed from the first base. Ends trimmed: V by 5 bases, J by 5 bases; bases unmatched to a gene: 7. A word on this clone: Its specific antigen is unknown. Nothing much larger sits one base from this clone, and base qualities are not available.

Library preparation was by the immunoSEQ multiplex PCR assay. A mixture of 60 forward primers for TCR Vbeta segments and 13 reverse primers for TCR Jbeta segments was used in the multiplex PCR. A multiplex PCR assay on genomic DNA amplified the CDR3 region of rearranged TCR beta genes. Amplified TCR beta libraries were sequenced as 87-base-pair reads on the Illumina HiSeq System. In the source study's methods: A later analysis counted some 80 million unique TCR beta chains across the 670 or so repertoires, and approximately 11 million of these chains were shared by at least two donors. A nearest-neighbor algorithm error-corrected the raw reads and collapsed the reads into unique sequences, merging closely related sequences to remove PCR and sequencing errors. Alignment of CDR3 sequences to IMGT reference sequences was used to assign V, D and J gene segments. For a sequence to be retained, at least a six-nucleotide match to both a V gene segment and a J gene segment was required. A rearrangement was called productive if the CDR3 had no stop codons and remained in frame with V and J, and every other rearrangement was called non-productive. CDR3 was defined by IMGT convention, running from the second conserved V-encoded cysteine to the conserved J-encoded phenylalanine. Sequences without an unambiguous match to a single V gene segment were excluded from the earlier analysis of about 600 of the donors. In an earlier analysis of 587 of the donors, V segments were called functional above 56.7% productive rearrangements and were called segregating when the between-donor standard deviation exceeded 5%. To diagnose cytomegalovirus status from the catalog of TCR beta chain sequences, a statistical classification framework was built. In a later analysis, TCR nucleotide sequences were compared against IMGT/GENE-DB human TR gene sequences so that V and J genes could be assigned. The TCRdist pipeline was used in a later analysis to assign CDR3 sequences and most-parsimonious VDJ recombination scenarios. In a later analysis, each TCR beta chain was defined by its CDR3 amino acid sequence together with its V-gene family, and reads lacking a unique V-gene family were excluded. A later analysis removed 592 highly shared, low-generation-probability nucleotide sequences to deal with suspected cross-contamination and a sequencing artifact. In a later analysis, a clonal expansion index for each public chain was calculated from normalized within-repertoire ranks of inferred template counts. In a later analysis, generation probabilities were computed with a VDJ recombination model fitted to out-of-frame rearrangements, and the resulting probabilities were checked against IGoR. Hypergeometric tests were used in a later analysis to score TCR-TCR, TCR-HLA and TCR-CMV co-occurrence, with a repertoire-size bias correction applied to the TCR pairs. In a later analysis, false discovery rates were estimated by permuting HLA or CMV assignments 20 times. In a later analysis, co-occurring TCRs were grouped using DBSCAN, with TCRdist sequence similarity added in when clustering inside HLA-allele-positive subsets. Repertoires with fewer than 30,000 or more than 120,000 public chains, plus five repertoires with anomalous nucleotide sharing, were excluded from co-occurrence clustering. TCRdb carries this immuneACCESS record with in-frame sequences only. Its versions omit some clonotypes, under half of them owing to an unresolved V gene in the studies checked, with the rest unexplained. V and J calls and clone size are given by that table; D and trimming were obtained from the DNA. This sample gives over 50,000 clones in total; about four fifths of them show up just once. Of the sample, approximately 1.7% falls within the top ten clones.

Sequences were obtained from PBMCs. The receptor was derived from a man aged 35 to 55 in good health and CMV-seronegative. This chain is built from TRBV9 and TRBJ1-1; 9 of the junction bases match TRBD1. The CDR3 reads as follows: CASSPTGGLTEAFF. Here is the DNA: TGTGCCAGCAGTCCAACAGGGGGCTTAACTGAAGCTTTCTTT.